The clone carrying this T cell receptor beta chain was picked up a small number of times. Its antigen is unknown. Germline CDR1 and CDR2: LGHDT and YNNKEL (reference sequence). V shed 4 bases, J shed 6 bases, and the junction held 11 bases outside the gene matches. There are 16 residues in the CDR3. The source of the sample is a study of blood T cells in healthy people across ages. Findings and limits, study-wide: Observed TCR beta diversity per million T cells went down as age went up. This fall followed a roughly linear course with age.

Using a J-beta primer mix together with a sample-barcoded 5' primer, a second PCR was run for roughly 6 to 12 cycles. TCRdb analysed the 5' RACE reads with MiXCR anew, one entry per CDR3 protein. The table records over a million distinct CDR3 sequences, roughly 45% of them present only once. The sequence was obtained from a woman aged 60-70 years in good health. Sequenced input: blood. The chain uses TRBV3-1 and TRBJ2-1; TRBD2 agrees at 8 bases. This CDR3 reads CASSLLHGLALNEQFF. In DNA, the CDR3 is TGTGCCAGCAGCCTCCTGCACGGACTAGCCCTCAATGAGCAGTTCTTC.